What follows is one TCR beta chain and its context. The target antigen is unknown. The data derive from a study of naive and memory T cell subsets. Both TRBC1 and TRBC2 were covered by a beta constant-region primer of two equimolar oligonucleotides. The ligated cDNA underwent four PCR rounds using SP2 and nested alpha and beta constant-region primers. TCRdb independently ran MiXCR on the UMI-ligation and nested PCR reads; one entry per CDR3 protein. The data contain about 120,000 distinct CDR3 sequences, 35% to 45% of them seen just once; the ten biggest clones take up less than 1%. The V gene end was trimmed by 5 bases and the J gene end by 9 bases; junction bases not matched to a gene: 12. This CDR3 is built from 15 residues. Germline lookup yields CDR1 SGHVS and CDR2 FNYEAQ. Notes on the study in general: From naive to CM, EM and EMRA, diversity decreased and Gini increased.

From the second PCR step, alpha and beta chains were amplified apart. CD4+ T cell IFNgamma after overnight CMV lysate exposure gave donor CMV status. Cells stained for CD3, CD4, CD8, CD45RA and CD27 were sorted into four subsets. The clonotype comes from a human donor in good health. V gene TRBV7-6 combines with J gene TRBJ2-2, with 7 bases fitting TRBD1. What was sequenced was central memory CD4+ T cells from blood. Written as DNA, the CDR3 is TGTGCCAGCAGCACAACGACAGGGTCCCCCCGGGAGCTGTTTTTT. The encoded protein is CASSTTTGSPRELFF. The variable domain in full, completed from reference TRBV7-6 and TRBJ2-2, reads GAGVSQSPRYKVTKRGQDVALRCDPISGHVSLYWYRQALGQGPEFLTYFNYEAQQDKSGLPNDRFSAERPEGSISTLTIQRTEQRDSAMYRCASSTTTGSPRELFFGEGSRLTVL.